The TCR beta chain described here comes from a study of cytomegalovirus exposure and HLA in healthy donors. Concerning this clone itself: Its target is unknown.

Findings and limits, study-wide: Most of the TCR beta V segments (in an earlier analysis) were productive either about 87% or about 30% of the time.

The PCR employed 60 Vbeta primers together with 13 Jbeta primers. Profiled with immunoSEQ multiplex PCR; TCRdb holds only in-frame clones, not every one. The repertoire includes roughly 110,000 clones, over 60% of them detected once, and approximately 11% sits in the top ten. Trimming took 2 bases from V and 2 from J, leaving 7 bases between them. The CDR3 is 13 residues long. Germline V gene sequence: CDR1 SGHVS, CDR2 FNYEAQ. V is TRBV7-6 and J is TRBJ2-7; D ambiguous. This TCR derives from a man in his forties in good health and CMV-seropositive. The sequencing sample was made of PBMCs. This CDR3 reads CASSLPGPYEQYF. CDR3 in DNA: TGTGCCAGCAGCTTACCGGGTCCCTACGAGCAGTACTTC.